A single sample gave rise to the 11 T cell receptor beta chains below, sequenced in a study of shared clonotypes between healthy human individuals. Data came from immunoSEQ multiplex PCR; TCRdb stores just in-frame clones and leaves some out. The repertoire holds about 2.3 million clones, approximately 90% seen once, with around 0.35% in the top ten. The sample was naive CD4+ T cells from PBMCs. Noted subset: CD45RA+ positively selected. The receptors derive from a man aged 18 to 30 in good health. Some clones in this sample may be carry-over from other donors' samples.

The gene calls are TRBV2 and TRBJ2-2; the D gene is possibly TRBD1 (6 bases). V lost 5 bases and J lost 5, with 15 bases in between. The germline gives CDR1 SNHLY, CDR2 FYNNEI. The CDR3 loop spans 15 amino acids. The CDR3 loop reads CASSPDRLMTGELFF. CDR3 bases: TGTGCCAGCAGTCCAGACAGGCTGATGACCGGGGAGCTGTTTTTT.

J is TRBJ2-7 and V is TRBV28; D is perhaps TRBD1 (5 bases). The V and J ends lost 5 bases and 4 bases respectively, with 9 bases between them. CDR1 and CDR2 (germline): MDHEN, SYDVKM. This CDR3 is built from 12 residues. The CDR3 reads CASSRYRYEQYF. The CDR3 DNA reads as TGTGCCAGCAGTAGATACAGGTACGAGCAGTACTTC.

The rearrangement joins TRBV5-1 to TRBJ2-7, with 7 bases matching TRBD2. The germline V gene encodes CDR1 SGHRS and CDR2 YFSETQ. This CDR3 contains 15 residues. J lost 4 bases, V lost 4 bases, and 11 bases had no gene match. The CDR3 DNA reads TGCGCCAGCAGCCAAACAGCTAGCGGAAATTACGAGCAGTACTTC. This sequence encodes CASSQTASGNYEQYF. Together with reference TRBV5-1 and TRBJ2-7, the CDR3 gives the full variable domain: KAGVTQTPRYLIKTRGQQVTLSCSPISGHRSVSWYQQTPGQGLQFLFEYFSETQRNKGNFPGRFSGRQFSNSRSEMNVSTLELGDSALYLCASSQTASGNYEQYFGPGTRLTVT.

This clone has a single count. V gene TRBV13 combines with J gene TRBJ1-4; 7 bases are a match to TRBD1. From germline, CDR1 is PRHDT and CDR2 FYEKMQ (reference sequence). The CDR3 contains 15 residues. V dropped 5 bases and J dropped 2; count of bases not matched to a gene: 5. The CDR3 nucleotides read TGTGCCAGCAGCCCGAAGGACAGGACTAATGAAAAACTGTTTTTT. This codes for CASSPKDRTNEKLFF. The variable domain in full, completed from reference TRBV13 and TRBJ1-4, reads AAGVIQSPRHLIKEKRETATLKCYPIPRHDTVYWYQQGPGQDPQFLISFYEKMQSDKGSIPDRFSAQQFSDYHSELNMSSLELGDSALYFCASSPKDRTNEKLFFGSGTQLSVL.

In this sample, this clone turned up a few times. Additional DNA sequences in this sample encode the identical CDR3. This sequence joins TRBV28 and TRBJ1-1; D gene unclear. There are 11 residues in the CDR3. Per the germline V gene, CDR1 is MDHEN and CDR2 is SYDVKM. Trimming shortened V by 6 bases and J by 3 bases, and 5 bases separated the two germline ends. The CDR3 reads CASRRDTEAFF. The CDR3 DNA follows: TGTGCCAGCAGAAGAGACACTGAAGCTTTCTTT.

Written as DNA, the CDR3 is TGTGCCAGCAGCTTGGACGGTGAAGCTTTCTTT. Its translation is CASSLDGEAFF. The chain is built from TRBV5-4 and TRBJ1-1; no clear D. Trimming left V 0 bases short and J 7 bases short, with 4 bases between. Germline V CDR1 and CDR2: SGHNT, YYREEE (reference sequence). The CDR3 has 11 residues.

The chain recombines TRBV6-5 with TRBJ2-2; maybe TRBD1 (7 bases). In germline, CDR1 is MNHEY, CDR2 SVGAGI. This CDR3 comprises 15 residues. Trimming removed 6 bases at V and 3 bases at J, with 14 bases between. CDR3 region: CASSQGGGYTGELFF. The CDR3 coding sequence is TGTGCCAGCAGCCAGGGGGGCGGGTACACCGGGGAGCTGTTTTTT.

Concerning this clone: This sample includes further DNA sequences coding for the same CDR3. The rearrangement links TRBV19 to TRBJ2-7; D is unresolved. Germline lookup yields CDR1 LNHDA and CDR2 SQIVND (reference sequence). Trimming removed 1 base from V and 6 bases from J, with 4 bases in between. The CDR3 is 11 amino acids. The CDR3 region is CASSIGSEQYF. The CDR3 nucleotides read TGTGCCAGTAGTATAGGATCCGAGCAGTACTTC.

A remark on this clone: This same CDR3 is encoded by further DNA sequences in the sample. The chain links TRBV5-1 to TRBJ1-1; 8 nucleotides agree with TRBD1. The CDR3 is 14 amino acids. Trimming cost V 4 bases and J 0 bases; bases outside gene matches: 2. Germline CDR1 and CDR2: SGHRS and YFSETQ. In DNA form, the CDR3 reads TGCGCCAGCAGCAGGACAGGGATGAACACTGAAGCTTTCTTT. This sequence encodes CASSRTGMNTEAFF.

The chain recombines TRBV28 with TRBJ1-5; weak D call: TRBD1 (6 bases). CDR1 and CDR2 from the germline V gene are MDHEN and SYDVKM. CDR3 length: 19 residues. V lost 3 bases and J 2 bases, leaving 23 bases between the germline ends. CDR3 protein: CASSLAGAPGGDGNQPQHF. CDR3 coding DNA: TGTGCCAGCAGTTTGGCGGGGGCGCCCGGGGGTGATGGCAATCAGCCCCAGCATTTT.

The genes are TRBV7-2 and TRBJ1-5; TRBD1 aligns across 8 bases. The V segment lost 4 bases and the J segment 5 bases; nucleotides outside the gene matches: 13. The length of the CDR3 is 17 residues. Germline V gene lookup returns CDR1 SGHTA and CDR2 FQGNSA. The CDR3: CASSSRGTGGHDQPQHF. DNA of the CDR3: TGTGCCAGCAGCTCCCGAGGAACAGGGGGGCACGATCAGCCCCAGCATTTT.